A single sample is the source of the 19 T cell receptor beta chains below, sequenced in a study of neurological immune-mediated disorders. Time point reported: longitudinal time-point 1 (baseline). TCRdb processed the 5' RACE reads anew with MiXCR; each CDR3 protein has one entry. The sample includes tens of thousands of distinct CDR3 sequences, approximately 14% of them seen just once. Source material: PBMCs. The source of these receptors is a female donor with HTLV-1-associated myelopathy (HAM/TSP).

This clonotype has just a few counts. This chain uses TRBV10-3 with TRBJ2-1; D is possibly TRBD1 (5 bases). Germline V gene sequence: CDR1 ENHRY, CDR2 SYGVKD. The CDR3 covers 13 residues. V was trimmed by 7 bases and J by 5 bases, leaving 12 bases between them. CDR3 amino acids: CAITKGANNEQFF. CDR3 in DNA: TGTGCCATCACCAAAGGGGCAAACAATGAGCAGTTCTTC.

This clonotype was counted many times. The rearrangement links TRBV14 to TRBJ1-2; unclear D gene. CDR3 length equals 14 residues. CDR1 is SGHDN and CDR2 is FVKESK in the germline V gene. V gave up 4 bases and J gave up 0 bases, with 9 bases separating them. Here the CDR3 reads CASSPRATNYGYTF. CDR3 sequence (DNA): TGTGCCAGCAGCCCCCGGGCTACTAACTATGGCTACACCTTC.

This clonotype was seen at least ten times. The rearrangement joins TRBV7-9 to TRBJ2-7; a possible D gene is TRBD2 (7 bases). Germline V gene lookup returns CDR1 SEHNR and CDR2 FQNEAQ (reference sequence). This CDR3 comprises 13 residues. The V and J ends lost 5 bases and 3 bases respectively, with 11 bases between them. The CDR3 DNA reads as TGTGCCAGCAGCGCGGGGGCCATCTACGAGCAGTACTTC. Translated, it gives CASSAGAIYEQYF.

The sample holds many counts of this clonotype. The chain employs TRBV5-1 and TRBJ2-5, with a tentative D call TRBD2 (6 bases). The CDR3 sequence is 17 residues long. Germline loops: CDR1 SGHRS, CDR2 YFSETQ. The germline V and J ends were trimmed by 4 bases and 5 bases, with 24 bases remaining between them. The CDR3 protein is CASSLTGGLFAFETQYF. CDR3 bases: TGCGCCAGCAGCCTCACGGGCGGACTATTTGCTTTCGAGACCCAGTACTTC.

This clonotype was counted many times. The chain is built from TRBV7-2 and TRBJ1-3; D call uncertain. The CDR3 is 18 residues long. Germline lookup yields CDR1 SGHTA and CDR2 FQGNSA. Trimming left V 0 bases short and J 1 base short, with 16 bases between. CDR3 in DNA: TGTGCCAGCAGCTTAGCTCGCCGACAAGTCGCGTCTGGAAACACCATATATTTT. This codes for CASSLARRQVASGNTIYF.

This clonotype was observed at least ten times. The chain employs TRBV29-1 and TRBJ2-1; 7 nucleotides match TRBD2. V was clipped by 4 bases and J by 7 bases; unmatched bases: 1. The germline V gene encodes CDR1 SQVTM and CDR2 ANQGSEA. The length of the CDR3 is 11 residues. CDR3: CSVGGGNEQFF. Here the CDR3 DNA reads TGCAGCGTTGGGGGAGGGAATGAGCAGTTCTTC.

This clonotype showed up many times. CDR3 region: CASSLRAGLSYEQYF. CDR3 nucleotides: TGTGCCAGCAGCTTGAGGGCAGGGCTCTCCTACGAGCAGTACTTC. This rearrangement joins TRBV5-4 to TRBJ2-7, with a tentative D call TRBD1 (5 bases). In germline, CDR1 is SGHNT, CDR2 YYREEE (reference sequence). This CDR3 comprises 15 residues. V was cut by 1 base and J by 0 bases, with 11 bases left in between. Full variable domain (rest looked up from reference TRBV5-4 and TRBJ2-7): ETGVTQSPTHLIKTRGQQVTLRCSSQSGHNTVSWYQQALGQGPQFIFQYYREEENGRGNFPPRFSGLQFPNYSSELNVNALELDDSALYLCASSLRAGLSYEQYFGPGTRLTVT.

This clonotype has a count of ten or more. DNA for the CDR3: TGCGCCAGCAGCCCCGGGGAGCGGGGGGTCACAGATACGCAGTATTTT. It translates to CASSPGERGVTDTQYF. The V gene is TRBV5-1, the J gene TRBJ2-3, with 9 bases that match TRBD2. V was pared by 4 bases and J by 2 bases, with 8 bases of the junction left unmatched. Germline-derived CDR1 and CDR2 are SGHRS and YFSETQ. This CDR3 has 16 residues.

This clonotype was recorded many times. This chain uses TRBV29-1 with TRBJ2-7; 7 bases align to TRBD1. In germline, CDR1 is SQVTM, CDR2 ANQGSEA. The CDR3 sequence is 14 residues long. After removal of 6 bases from V and 0 bases from J, the junction contained 8 bases not matched to a gene. The CDR3 sequence: CSVLQGTSSYEQYF. The CDR3 DNA follows: TGCAGCGTCTTACAGGGGACGAGCTCCTACGAGCAGTACTTC.

Worth noting for this clonotype: One junction end disagrees with the germline gene, perhaps due to a read error. J is TRBJ2-2 and V is TRBV5-1, with 7 bases identical to TRBD1. The CDR3 loop spans 15 amino acids. The germline gives CDR1 SGHRS, CDR2 YFSETQ. As DNA, the CDR3 is TGCTCCAGCAGCTTGGTACAGGGGACGGCCTGGGAGCTGTTTTTT. Translating it yields CSSSLVQGTAWELFF.

The table lists this clonotype with many counts. The genes are TRBV5-6 and TRBJ2-1; 8 positions match TRBD2. Germline V gene data show CDR1 as SGHDT and CDR2 as YYEEEE. J was trimmed by 8 bases and V by 4 bases; bases with no gene match: 11. The CDR3 spans 15 residues. The CDR3 reads CASSPLGGGGDEQFF. The CDR3 coding sequence is TGTGCCAGCAGCCCACTCGGGGGGGGTGGCGATGAGCAGTTCTTC.

The table lists this clonotype with many counts. The rearrangement joins TRBV5-1 to TRBJ2-5; 9 bases fit TRBD1. The germline CDR1 and CDR2 sequences are SGHRS and YFSETQ. This CDR3 comprises 16 residues. The ends lost 5 bases at V and 4 bases at J; junction bases unmatched: 12. This CDR3 reads CASSATSGQGTETQYF. The DNA of the CDR3 is TGCGCCAGCAGTGCGACATCGGGACAGGGAACAGAGACCCAGTACTTC.

The V and J genes are TRBV28 and TRBJ1-1; D remains unclear. This CDR3 is built from 14 residues. Trimming stripped 5 bases from V and 0 bases from J, with 10 bases between. From germline, CDR1 is MDHEN and CDR2 SYDVKM. The CDR3 DNA is TGTGCCAGCAGTCTGAGACTCTTGAACACTGAAGCTTTCTTT. The encoded protein is CASSLRLLNTEAFF. The variable domain in full, with the rest retrieved from reference TRBV28 and TRBJ1-1, is DVKVTQSSRYLVKRTGEKVFLECVQDMDHENMFWYRQDPGLGLRLIYFSYDVKMKEKGDIPEGYSVSREKKERFSLILESASTNQTSMYLCASSLRLLNTEAFFGQGTRLTVV.

This clonotype was counted many times. This chain connects TRBV5-1 to TRBJ2-7, with TRBD2 matching over 8 bases. V was clipped by 1 base and J by 3 bases; unmatched bases: 3. This CDR3 has 14 residues. The germline gives CDR1 SGHRS, CDR2 YFSETQ. CDR3 bases: TGCGCCAGCAGCTTGCACGGGGGGGGCTACGAGCAGTACTTC. It is translated as CASSLHGGGYEQYF. The complete variable domain, with remaining parts taken from reference TRBV5-1 and TRBJ2-7, reads KAGVTQTPRYLIKTRGQQVTLSCSPISGHRSVSWYQQTPGQGLQFLFEYFSETQRNKGNFPGRFSGRQFSNSRSEMNVSTLELGDSALYLCASSLHGGGYEQYFGPGTRLTVT.

This clonotype has at least ten counts. The rearrangement uses TRBV27 and TRBJ2-4; 10 bases are a match to TRBD2. The CDR3 extends over 13 amino acids. Germline CDR1 reads MNHEY; CDR2 reads SMNVEV (reference sequence). Germline trimming cut 8 bases from V and 6 bases from J; bases unmatched to any gene: 4. The CDR3 bases are TGTGCCAGCCGCCCTAGCGGGGGAAACATTCAGTACTTC. This gives the protein CASRPSGGNIQYF.

This clonotype was detected many times. The chain has TRBV28 and TRBJ2-1; a weak D match, TRBD2 (6 bases). Trimming cost V 4 bases and J 1 base, with 14 bases left between them. CDR1 and CDR2 from the germline V gene are MDHEN and SYDVKM. This CDR3 is 16 amino acids long. The CDR3 protein is CASSSYLSGSYNEQFF. CDR3 nucleotides: TGTGCCAGCAGTTCATACCTTAGCGGTTCCTACAATGAGCAGTTCTTC. Based on the CDR3 plus reference TRBV28 and TRBJ2-1, the full variable domain is DVKVTQSSRYLVKRTGEKVFLECVQDMDHENMFWYRQDPGLGLRLIYFSYDVKMKEKGDIPEGYSVSREKKERFSLILESASTNQTSMYLCASSSYLSGSYNEQFFGPGTRLTVL.

This clonotype appeared many times. The chain employs TRBV11-1 and TRBJ2-1; D call uncertain. The CDR3 is 12 residues long. Germline-derived CDR1 and CDR2 are SGHAT and FQDESV (reference sequence). Trimming stripped 9 bases from V and 1 base from J, with 7 bases between. The CDR3 loop reads CASRSSYNEQFF. The DNA of the CDR3 is TGTGCCAGTCGTTCTTCCTACAATGAGCAGTTCTTC.

Ten or more counts support this clonotype. The gene calls are TRBV12-3 or TRBV12-4 and TRBJ1-4, with 11 bases fitting TRBD1. Trimming took 5 bases from V and 8 from J; bases not matched to a gene: 4. The CDR3 contains 14 residues. The CDR3 protein is CASSPGTGGEKLFF. DNA for the CDR3: TGTGCCAGCAGTCCCGGGACAGGGGGAGAAAAACTGTTTTTT.

This clonotype has ten or more counts. The chain recombines TRBV7-9 with TRBJ2-7; D gene unclear. Germline V CDR1 and CDR2: SEHNR, FQNEAQ (reference sequence). This CDR3 region has 16 residues. Trimming removed 5 bases from V and 3 bases from J, with 20 bases in between. The CDR3 here is CASSAHPYTVDYEQYF. The CDR3 region has the DNA TGTGCCAGCAGCGCCCATCCATATACAGTAGACTACGAGCAGTACTTC.